Listed below are T cell receptor beta chains from one sample, sequenced in a study of cytomegalovirus exposure and HLA in healthy donors. Data came from immunoSEQ multiplex PCR; TCRdb stores just in-frame clones and leaves some out. The sample carries tens of thousands of clones, around 64% recorded once. Specimen: PBMCs. The receptors were sampled from a man under 40 in good health and CMV-seronegative. CDR3s include the opening cysteine and the closing phenylalanine or tryptophan. A D gene is named only where the DNA matches it firmly. Only part of the rows carry a size: once, few, many, or a class if the clone is expanded.

few | TRBJ2-1 | TRBD2 | TRBV5-1 | TGCGCCAGCACCGGGACTAGCGGCCCTCAGCAGTTCTTC | CASTGTSGPQQFF
once | TRBJ1-6 | - | TRBV6-5 | TGTGCCAGCAGTTACATACTCGGGGGGAATTCACCCCTCCACTTT | CASSYILGGNSPLHF
- | TRBJ2-7 | TRBD2 | TRBV30 | TGTGCCTGGAGTGGCCTGGGGAGTAGCGGGTACGAGCAGTACTTC | CAWSGLGSSGYEQYF
- | TRBJ2-1 | - | TRBV27 | TGTGCCAGCAGTCGGGTCCAGAGCTCCTACAATGAGCAGTTCTTC | CASSRVQSSYNEQFF
once | TRBJ2-2 | TRBD2 | TRBV28 | TGTGCCAGCAGTAACTCCGGGACTACCCGCCAGGGCACCGGGGAGCTGTTTTTT | CASSNSGTTRQGTGELFF
- | TRBJ1-5 | - | TRBV5-8 | TGTGCCAGCAGCTACGCCCCACATCATAGCAATCAGCCCCAGCATTTT | CASSYAPHHSNQPQHF
- | TRBJ1-2 | - | TRBV27 | TGTGCCAGCCGTTCCGGCCGGGGGGGCTCTGGCTACACCTTC | CASRSGRGGSGYTF
- | TRBJ1-1 | - | TRBV30 | TGTGCCTGGAGTCGGGGTTGTGAAGCTTTCTTT | CAWSRGCEAFF
- | TRBJ2-7 | - | TRBV4-3 | TGCGCCAGCAGTTCCGGGACTGGCTCCTACGAGCAGTACTTC | CASSSGTGSYEQYF
- | TRBJ2-1 | TRBD1 | TRBV18 | TGTGCCAGCTCACCCGGGACAGGGATTCACAATGAGCAGTTCTTC | CASSPGTGIHNEQFF
- | TRBJ1-3 | - | TRBV30 | TGTGCCTGGAGTCACGGGCGGACAGACGGAAACACCATATATTTT | CAWSHGRTDGNTIYF
- | TRBJ1-1 | TRBD1 | TRBV7-9 | TGTGCCAGCAGCTTGATCGGACAGGGCGGGTTTGGAGCTTTCTTT | CASSLIGQGGFGAFF
- | TRBJ1-1 | - | TRBV29-1 | TGCAGCTCCTCCCTGTGGACAGAGAACACTGAAGCTTTCTTT | CSSSLWTENTEAFF
- | TRBJ2-7 | - | TRBV2 | TGTGCCAGCGCCAGAACAGTCTACGAGCAGTACTTC | CASARTVYEQYF